Listed below are T cell receptor beta chains from one sample, sequenced in a study. TCRdb passed the reads through MiXCR, listing each CDR3 protein once. The sample has roughly 4,500 distinct CDR3 sequences; roughly 8.4% are singletons. Input material: CD4+ T cells from synovial fluid. These receptors all come from a human donor with rheumatoid arthritis. The CDR3 runs from the conserved cysteine through the conserved F or W. A D gene is named only where the DNA matches it firmly. Size is omitted from some rows. Given values are once, few, many or a class for expanded clones.

j_call clone_size v_call d_call cdr3_length cdr3_aa cdr3_nt
TRBJ2-3 many TRBV5-4 . 12 CASSGSTDTQYF TGTGCCAGCAGCGGGAGCACAGATACGCAGTATTTT
TRBJ2-7 medium-sized TRBV7-9 . 13 CASSRPGPYEQYF TGTGCCAGCAGTAGACCGGGGCCCTACGAGCAGTACTTC
TRBJ2-7 medium-sized TRBV7-7 TRBD2 18 CASSLKGTSGRVSYEQYF TGTGCTAGCAGCTTAAAAGGGACTAGCGGGAGGGTCTCCTACGAGCAGTACTTC
TRBJ2-7 many TRBV10-3 TRBD2 15 CAISTSGRENYEQYF TGTGCCATCAGTACTAGCGGGAGGGAAAACTACGAGCAGTACTTC
TRBJ2-7 medium-sized TRBV7-2 TRBD1 14 CASSSSGTVSEQYF TGTGCCAGCAGCTCCTCCGGGACAGTTTCCGAGCAGTACTTC
TRBJ2-1 medium-sized TRBV7-9 TRBD2 15 CASSSGTSGYNEQFF TGTGCCAGCAGCTCCGGGACTAGCGGCTACAATGAGCAGTTCTTC
TRBJ2-7 . TRBV4-2 TRBD2 15 CASSPIAGGPQEQYF TGTGCCAGCAGCCCCATAGCGGGAGGGCCTCAAGAGCAGTACTTC
TRBJ2-2 medium-sized TRBV12-3/TRBV12-4 TRBD1 16 CASRGGTGGSSGELFF TGTGCCAGCAGGGGGGGGACAGGGGGCTCTTCCGGGGAGCTGTTTTTT
TRBJ2-1 . TRBV9 TRBD2 16 CASSPQISGRDSEQFF TGTGCCAGCAGCCCCCAGATCAGCGGGAGGGATAGTGAGCAGTTCTTC
TRBJ1-6 many TRBV28 . 14 CASSLSVQNSPLHF TGTGCCAGCAGTTTATCCGTTCAGAATTCACCCCTCCACTTT
TRBJ1-1 many TRBV19 . 13 CASGGQTNTEAFF TGTGCCAGTGGCGGACAGACGAACACTGAAGCTTTCTTT
TRBJ2-4 few TRBV18 TRBD1 16 CASSPVTGGAKNIRYF TGTGCCAGCTCACCAGTTACAGGGGGAGCCAAAAACATTCGGTACTTC
TRBJ2-7 many TRBV29-1 . 14 CSVVEQPTPYEQYF TGCAGCGTTGTTGAACAACCGACCCCTTACGAGCAGTACTTC
TRBJ2-7 large TRBV7-8 . 13 CASSSDSTYEQYF TGTGCCAGCAGCTCCGACAGCACCTACGAGCAGTACTTC
TRBJ2-7 medium-sized TRBV5-1 TRBD1 15 CASSPGTGGDGEQYF TGCGCCAGCAGCCCAGGGACAGGGGGCGATGGGGAGCAGTACTTC
TRBJ2-5 many TRBV7-2 . 14 CASSLVSGLETQYF TGTGCCAGCAGCTTAGTGTCAGGGCTGGAGACCCAGTACTTC
TRBJ2-3 medium-sized TRBV7-3 . 14 CASSASPRTDTQYF TGTGCCAGCAGCGCCTCCCCCCGCACAGATACGCAGTATTTT
TRBJ2-1 many TRBV30 TRBD2 14 CAWSSSGRNNEQFF TGTGCCTGGAGTAGTAGCGGGAGAAACAATGAGCAGTTCTTC
TRBJ1-2 many TRBV3-1 . 15 CASSQDGQGEGGYTF TGTGCCAGCAGCCAAGATGGGCAGGGAGAAGGAGGCTACACCTTC
TRBJ1-1 medium-sized TRBV19 . 11 CASTSRVEAFF TGTGCCAGTACATCGAGAGTTGAAGCTTTCTTT
TRBJ2-3 medium-sized TRBV3-1 . 15 CASSQPGGSTDTQYF TGTGCCAGCAGCCAACCGGGCGGGAGCACAGATACGCAGTATTTT
TRBJ1-5 medium-sized TRBV7-2 . 13 CASSLTNDQPQHF TGTGCCAGCAGTCTAACAAACGATCAGCCCCAGCATTTT
TRBJ2-3 medium-sized TRBV20-1 . 14 CSAREGLGTDTQYF TGCAGTGCTAGAGAGGGGCTGGGCACAGATACGCAGTATTTT
TRBJ2-5 . TRBV4-1 TRBD2 17 CASAPRRRLAGGETQYF TGCGCCAGCGCTCCCCGAAGGAGACTAGCGGGAGGAGAGACCCAGTACTTC
TRBJ1-4 medium-sized TRBV11-2 . 16 CASSPIGLATNEKLFF TGTGCCAGCAGCCCCATAGGACTTGCAACTAATGAAAAACTGTTTTTT
TRBJ2-3 medium-sized TRBV2 . 15 CASTNPGHRGDTQYF TGTGCCAGCACTAACCCAGGCCACCGTGGAGATACGCAGTATTTT
TRBJ2-1 medium-sized TRBV6-1 . 12 CASSPSGPEQFF TGTGCCAGCAGTCCCAGCGGGCCTGAGCAGTTCTTC
TRBJ2-5 few TRBV12-3/TRBV12-4 . 15 CASSLNRNWAETQYF TGTGCCAGCAGTTTGAACCGAAATTGGGCAGAGACCCAGTACTTC
TRBJ2-7 . TRBV28 . 17 CVSSQISWSGRANEQYF TGTGTCAGCAGCCAAATCTCGTGGTCAGGGCGGGCTAACGAGCAGTACTTC
TRBJ2-7 medium-sized TRBV3-2 . 15 CASSQEGTYFGEQYF TGTGCCAGCAGCCAAGAAGGGACATACTTTGGCGAGCAGTACTTC
TRBJ2-3 medium-sized TRBV20-1 TRBD2 16 CSANPGASGGPDTQYF TGCAGTGCTAACCCCGGGGCTAGCGGGGGGCCAGATACGCAGTATTTT
TRBJ2-2 medium-sized TRBV28 . 15 CASTAGGRDTGELFF TGTGCCAGCACCGCAGGGGGGCGCGACACCGGGGAGCTGTTTTTT
TRBJ2-1 many TRBV28 . 15 CASSFSGSRAYEQFF TGTGCCAGCAGTTTTTCGGGGAGTCGGGCATATGAGCAGTTCTTC
TRBJ1-1 medium-sized TRBV7-2 . 13 CACSWTTNTEAFF TGTGCCTGTAGTTGGACCACGAACACTGAAGCTTTCTTT
TRBJ1-2 many TRBV11-2 . 14 CASSRNRQGVLDTF TGTGCCAGCAGTCGCAACCGGCAGGGTGTCTTGGACACCTTC
TRBJ2-1 . TRBV23-1 . 13 CASSRLIYNEQFF TGCGCCAGCAGCCGACTCATCTACAATGAGCAGTTCTTC
TRBJ2-7 medium-sized TRBV3-1 . 13 CASSPRWQTEQYF TGTGCCAGCAGCCCCCGGTGGCAGACCGAGCAGTACTTC
TRBJ2-5 medium-sized TRBV7-3 TRBD2 15 CASSLGAGVGETQYF TGTGCCAGCAGCTTAGGGGCGGGAGTGGGCGAGACCCAGTACTTC
TRBJ2-2 few TRBV20-1 TRBD1 15 CSAPRQGGNTGELFF TGCAGTGCTCCGCGACAGGGGGGGAACACCGGGGAGCTGTTTTTT